The 2 T cell receptor beta chains below come from one sample, sequenced in a study of CD8 T cells in Susac syndrome. Reverse transcription of roughly 0.5 to 1 ug RNA was carried out with random hexamers. TCRdb processed the immunoSEQ multiplex PCR reads anew with MiXCR; each CDR3 protein has one entry. The table has roughly 120,000 distinct CDR3 sequences, over 85% seen once. The sequenced material came from CD4+ T cells from PBMCs. All receptors derive from a human donor in good health.

DNA for the CDR3: TGCAGTGCTAGAGAAGGAGGGGATCAGCCCCAGCATTTT. This translates into CSAREGGDQPQHF. The V gene is TRBV20-1, the J gene TRBJ1-5, with a possible D match to TRBD1 (5 bases). The V gene lost 0 bases and the J gene lost 5 bases, with 8 bases spanning the gap. This CDR3 is built from 13 residues. Germline V gene sequence: CDR1 DFQATT, CDR2 SNEGSKA (reference sequence).

The CDR3 loop reads CATSDLQQRGSYEQYF. The CDR3 DNA reads as TGTGCCACCAGTGATTTGCAGCAGCGGGGCTCCTACGAGCAGTACTTC. The V gene is TRBV24-1, the J gene TRBJ2-7; 7 bases align to TRBD2. With V trimmed by 0 bases and J by 0 bases, 4 bases remained unmatched. This CDR3 has 16 amino acids. CDR1 KGHDR and CDR2 SFDVKD come from the germline V gene.